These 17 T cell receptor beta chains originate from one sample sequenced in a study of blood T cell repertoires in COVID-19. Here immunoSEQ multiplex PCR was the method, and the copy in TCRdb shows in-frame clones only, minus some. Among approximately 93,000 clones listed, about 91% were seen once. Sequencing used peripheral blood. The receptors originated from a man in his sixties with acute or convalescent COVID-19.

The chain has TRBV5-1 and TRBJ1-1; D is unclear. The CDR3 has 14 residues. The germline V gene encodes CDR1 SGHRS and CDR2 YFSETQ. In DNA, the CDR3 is TGCCCAATAGCAAAGTCAAGGCAGAACACTGAAGCTTTCTTT. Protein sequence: CPIAKSRQNTEAFF.

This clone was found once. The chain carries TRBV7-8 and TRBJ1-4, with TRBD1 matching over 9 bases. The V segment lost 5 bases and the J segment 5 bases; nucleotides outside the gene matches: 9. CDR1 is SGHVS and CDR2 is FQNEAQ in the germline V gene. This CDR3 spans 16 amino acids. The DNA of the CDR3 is TGTGCCAGCAGCCTGGGACAGGGTGCGGCGAATGAAAAACTGTTTTTT. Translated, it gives CASSLGQGAANEKLFF.

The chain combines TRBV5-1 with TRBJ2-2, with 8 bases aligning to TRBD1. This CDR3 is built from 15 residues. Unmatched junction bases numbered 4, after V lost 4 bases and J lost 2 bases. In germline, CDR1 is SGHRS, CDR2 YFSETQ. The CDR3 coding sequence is TGCGCCAGCAGCGACGACAGGGGAAACACCGGGGAGCTGTTTTTT. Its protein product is CASSDDRGNTGELFF.

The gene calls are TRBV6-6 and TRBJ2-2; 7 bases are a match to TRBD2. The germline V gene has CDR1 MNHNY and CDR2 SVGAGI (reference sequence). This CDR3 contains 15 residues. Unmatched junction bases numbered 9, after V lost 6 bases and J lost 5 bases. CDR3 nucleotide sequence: TGTGCCAGCAGCCTCCACGGGGGAGGGACCGGGGAGCTGTTTTTT. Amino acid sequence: CASSLHGGGTGELFF.

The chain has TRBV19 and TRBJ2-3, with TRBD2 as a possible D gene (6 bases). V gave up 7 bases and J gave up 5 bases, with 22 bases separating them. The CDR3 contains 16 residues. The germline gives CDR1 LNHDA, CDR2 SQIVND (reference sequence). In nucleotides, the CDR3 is TGTGCCAGTAACGACCTTCCTGGAGGGCTCGGAGATACGCAGTATTTT. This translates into CASNDLPGGLGDTQYF.

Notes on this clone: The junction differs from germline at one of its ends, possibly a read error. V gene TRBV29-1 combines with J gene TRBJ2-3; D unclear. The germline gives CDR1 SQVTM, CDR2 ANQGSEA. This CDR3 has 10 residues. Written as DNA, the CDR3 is TGCAGCGTTGGGGCAGAGACGCAGTATTTT. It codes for CSVGAETQYF.

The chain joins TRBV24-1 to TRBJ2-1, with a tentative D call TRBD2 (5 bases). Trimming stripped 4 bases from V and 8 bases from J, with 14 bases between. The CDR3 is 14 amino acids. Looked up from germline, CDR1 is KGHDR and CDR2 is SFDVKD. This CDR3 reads CATSDPRLNDEQFF. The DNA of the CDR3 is TGTGCCACCAGTGACCCAAGACTAAACGATGAGCAGTTCTTC.

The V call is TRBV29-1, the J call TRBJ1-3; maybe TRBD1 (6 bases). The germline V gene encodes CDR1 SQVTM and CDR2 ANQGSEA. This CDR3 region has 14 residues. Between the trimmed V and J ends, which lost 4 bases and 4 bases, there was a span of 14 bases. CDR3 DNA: TGCAGCGTTGGAGCGGACAGCTACGGAAACACCATATATTTT. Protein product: CSVGADSYGNTIYF.

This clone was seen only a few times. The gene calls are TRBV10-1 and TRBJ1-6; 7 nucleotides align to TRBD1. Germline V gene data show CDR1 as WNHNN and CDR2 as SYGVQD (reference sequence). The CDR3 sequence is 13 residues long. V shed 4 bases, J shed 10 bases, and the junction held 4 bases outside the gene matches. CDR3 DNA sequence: TGCGCCAGCAGTGTTACAGGGGAATCACCCCTCCACTTT. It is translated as CASSVTGESPLHF.

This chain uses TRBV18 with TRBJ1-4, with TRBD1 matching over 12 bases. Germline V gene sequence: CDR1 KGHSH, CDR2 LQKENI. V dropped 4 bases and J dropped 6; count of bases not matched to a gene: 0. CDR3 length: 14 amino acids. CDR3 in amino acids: CASSRDRGHEKLFF. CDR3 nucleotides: TGTGCCAGCTCACGGGACAGGGGGCATGAAAAACTGTTTTTT.

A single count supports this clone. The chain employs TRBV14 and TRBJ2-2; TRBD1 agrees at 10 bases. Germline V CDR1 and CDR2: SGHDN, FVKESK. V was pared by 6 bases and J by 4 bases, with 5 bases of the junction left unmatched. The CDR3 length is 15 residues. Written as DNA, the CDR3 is TGTGCCAGCAGAACCGGGACAGGGGCCACCGGGGAGCTGTTTTTT. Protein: CASRTGTGATGELFF. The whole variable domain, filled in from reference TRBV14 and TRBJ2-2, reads EAGVTQFPSHSVIEKGQTVTLRCDPISGHDNLYWYRRVMGKEIKFLLHFVKESKQDESGMPNNRFLAERTGGTYSTLKVQPAELEDSGVYFCASRTGTGATGELFFGEGSRLTVL.

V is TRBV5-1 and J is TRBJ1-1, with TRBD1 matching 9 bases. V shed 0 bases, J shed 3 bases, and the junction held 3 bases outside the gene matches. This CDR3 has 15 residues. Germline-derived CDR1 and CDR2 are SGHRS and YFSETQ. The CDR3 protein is CASSLGTGAYTEAFF. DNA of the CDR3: TGCGCCAGCAGCTTGGGGACAGGGGCCTACACTGAAGCTTTCTTT.

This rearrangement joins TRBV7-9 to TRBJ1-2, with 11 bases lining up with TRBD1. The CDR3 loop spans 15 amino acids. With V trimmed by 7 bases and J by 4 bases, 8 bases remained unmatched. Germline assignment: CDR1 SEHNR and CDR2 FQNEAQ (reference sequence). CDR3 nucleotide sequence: TGTGCCAGCACCGCGGGACAGGGGGAGACCTATGGCTACACCTTC. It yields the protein CASTAGQGETYGYTF. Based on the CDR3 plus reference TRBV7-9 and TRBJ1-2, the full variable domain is DTGVSQNPRHKITKRGQNVTFRCDPISEHNRLYWYRQTLGQGPEFLTYFQNEAQLEKSRLLSDRFSAERPKGSFSTLEIQRTEQGDSAMYLCASTAGQGETYGYTFGSGTRLTVV.

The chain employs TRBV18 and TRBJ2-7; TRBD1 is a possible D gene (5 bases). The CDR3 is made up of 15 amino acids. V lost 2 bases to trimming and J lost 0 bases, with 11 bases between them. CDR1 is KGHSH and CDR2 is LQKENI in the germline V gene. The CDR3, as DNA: TGTGCCAGCTCACCATCAGGGCTGATCTCCTACGAGCAGTACTTC. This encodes CASSPSGLISYEQYF.

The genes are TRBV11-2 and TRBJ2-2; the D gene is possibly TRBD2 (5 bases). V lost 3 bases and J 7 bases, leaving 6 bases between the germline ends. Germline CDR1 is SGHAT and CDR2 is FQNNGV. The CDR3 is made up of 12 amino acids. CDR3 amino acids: CASSFAGGELFF. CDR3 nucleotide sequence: TGTGCCAGCAGCTTTGCGGGCGGGGAGCTGTTTTTT.

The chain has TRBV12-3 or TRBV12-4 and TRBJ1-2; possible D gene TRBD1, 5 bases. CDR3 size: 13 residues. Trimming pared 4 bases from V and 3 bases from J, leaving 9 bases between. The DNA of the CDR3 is TGTGCCAGCAGTTCACGACAGTACTATGGCTACACCTTC. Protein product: CASSSRQYYGYTF.

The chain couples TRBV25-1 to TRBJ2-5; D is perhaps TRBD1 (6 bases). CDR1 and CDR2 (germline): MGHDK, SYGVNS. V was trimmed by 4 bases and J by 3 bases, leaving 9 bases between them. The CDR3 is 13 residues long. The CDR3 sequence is CASSVGGKETQYF. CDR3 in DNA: TGTGCCAGCAGTGTAGGGGGAAAAGAGACCCAGTACTTC. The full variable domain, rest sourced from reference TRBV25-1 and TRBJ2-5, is EADIYQTPRYLVIGTGKKITLECSQTMGHDKMYWYQQDPGMELHLIHYSYGVNSTEKGDLSSESTVSRIRTEHFPLTLESARPSHTSQYLCASSVGGKETQYFGPGTRLLVL.